The following is a T cell receptor beta chain sequence with its context. This sample was taken from a study of blood T cell repertoires in COVID-19. The authors' processing: Reference gene primer amplification in the assay estimated nucleated cell counts. Measured with immunoSEQ multiplex PCR; TCRdb has only the in-frame clones, and not every one. D and trimming were read from the DNA, whereas the V and J calls and clone size are those reported in that table. Of fewer than 85,000 clones listed, about 90% are singletons. This CDR3 is 13 amino acids long. The germline V gene encodes CDR1 GTSNPN and CDR2 SVGIG (reference sequence). Trimming took 7 bases from V and 10 from J; bases not matched to a gene: 7.

This TCR derives from a woman aged 50 to 60 in a cohort sampled during active COVID-19. Sequenced: peripheral blood. The chain employs TRBV30 and TRBJ2-1; 13 bases line up with TRBD2. The CDR3 reads CASTGLAGKEQFF. In DNA, the CDR3 is TGTGCCTCAACGGGACTAGCGGGAAAGGAGCAGTTCTTC.